Each of the 12 T cell receptor beta chains below was sequenced from the same sample in a study of shared clonotypes between healthy human individuals (dated by TCRdb to 2019 to 2021). The method behind the library was the immunoSEQ multiplex PCR assay. Here the immuneACCESS table is served through TCRdb, limited to in-frame sequences with V and J called. Missing clones are a known gap in these copies; in checked studies unresolved V genes cover under half, and the rest lacks a known reason. The sample yields under 85,000 clones; under 65% were counted once. About half of the sample belongs to the ten largest clones. The sequencing sample was made of memory CD8+ T cells sorted from blood. Read against the paper, the sample's cell subset or site label means: CD45RO+ cells pooled with CCR7-negative TemRA cells. The source is a man aged 30 to 39 in good health.

Notes on this clone: A read error may explain this, as a much larger clone is one base away. J is TRBJ1-4 and V is TRBV6-6; 7 bases line up with TRBD1. With V trimmed by 3 bases and J by 10 bases, 11 bases remained unmatched. This CDR3 contains 15 residues. CDR1 MNHNY and CDR2 SVGAGI come from the germline V gene (reference sequence). In DNA form, the CDR3 reads TGTGCCAGCAGTTATGAAGCTAAGCAGGGGGTAAAACTGTTTTTT. Protein sequence: CASSYEAKQGVKLFF.

V gene TRBV28 combines with J gene TRBJ2-7; maybe TRBD2 (6 bases). Trimming pared 5 bases from V and 0 bases from J, leaving 11 bases between. The CDR3 has 14 residues. Germline-derived CDR1 and CDR2 are MDHEN and SYDVKM. CDR3 nucleotide sequence: TGTGCCAGCAGTAGCGGGTCCTTCTCCTACGAGCAGTACTTC. The encoded protein is CASSSGSFSYEQYF.

The chain links TRBV19 to TRBJ2-1; 10 nucleotides match TRBD1. This CDR3 contains 15 residues. V lost 6 bases, J lost 2 bases, and 4 bases stayed unmatched. Germline CDR1 reads LNHDA; CDR2 reads SQIVND (reference sequence). CDR3 sequence: CASRDGQGAYNEQFF. The DNA of the CDR3 is TGTGCCAGTAGAGATGGACAGGGGGCCTACAATGAGCAGTTCTTC.

This rearrangement joins TRBV15 to TRBJ2-1; D ambiguous. Deletions cut 0 bases from V and 4 bases from J, with 10 bases between. CDR1 and CDR2 (germline): LNHNV, YYDKDF (reference sequence). The CDR3 is 15 amino acids. The CDR3 loop is CATSRDHRKYNEQFF. The DNA of the CDR3 is TGTGCCACCAGCAGAGATCATCGTAAATACAATGAGCAGTTCTTC. The whole variable domain, remainder taken from reference TRBV15 and TRBJ2-1, is DAMVIQNPRYQVTQFGKPVTLSCSQTLNHNVMYWYQQKSSQAPKLLFHYYDKDFNNEADTPDNFQSRRPNTSFCFLDIRSPGLGDTAMYLCATSRDHRKYNEQFFGPGTRLTVL.

The rearrangement joins TRBV2 to TRBJ1-5, with D perhaps matching TRBD1 (6 bases). CDR1 is SNHLY, CDR2 FYNNEI, per germline. The CDR3 runs to 15 residues. V dropped 5 bases and J dropped 4 bases, with 15 bases sitting between them. CDR3 DNA: TGTGCCAGCAGTATAGGGACAAGGCCAAATCAGCCCCAGCATTTT. It translates to CASSIGTRPNQPQHF. Supplemented by reference TRBV2 and TRBJ1-5, the full variable domain reads EPEVTQTPSHQVTQMGQEVILRCVPISNHLYFYWYRQILGQKVEFLVSFYNNEISEKSEIFDDQFSVERPDGSNFTLKIRSTKLEDSAMYFCASSIGTRPNQPQHFGDGTRLSIL.

This clone appeared a single time. This chain connects TRBV29-1 to TRBJ2-7; D ambiguous. Trimming left V 7 bases short and J 3 bases short, with 13 bases between. CDR3 length: 12 residues. Germline-derived CDR1 and CDR2 are SQVTM and ANQGSEA. The CDR3 DNA follows: TGCAGCGCCGCTGTTCTGGACTACGAGCAGTACTTC. Amino acid sequence: CSAAVLDYEQYF.

This clone has just one count. The junction differs from germline at one of its ends, possibly a read error. This chain connects TRBV11-2 to TRBJ2-6; 9 bases map to TRBD1. CDR1 is SGHAT and CDR2 is FQNNGV in the germline V gene. The CDR3 spans 18 residues. The DNA of the CDR3 is TGTGCCAGCACCTTAGGACAGGGGTTTGCCTCTGGGGCCAACGTCCTGACTTTC. Translation gives CASTLGQGFASGANVLTF.

V and J are TRBV2 and TRBJ2-7; maybe TRBD1 (7 bases). V lost 6 bases to trimming and J lost 3 bases, with 21 bases between them. CDR1 SNHLY and CDR2 FYNNEI come from the germline V gene. This CDR3 has 16 residues. CDR3 coding DNA: TGTGCCAGCAGCGTGCCAGGGGGGCAGGGTGTCTACGAGCAGTACTTC. Protein sequence: CASSVPGGQGVYEQYF.

CDR3 bases: TGTGCCACCAGCAGGACTTACGACAGAATCAATCAGCCCCAGCATTTT. Protein: CATSRTYDRINQPQHF. This chain connects TRBV15 to TRBJ1-5; maybe TRBD1 (5 bases). Germline V gene lookup returns CDR1 LNHNV and CDR2 YYDKDF (reference sequence). V dropped 3 bases and J dropped 3 bases, with 15 bases sitting between them. CDR3 length: 16 amino acids.

The rearrangement links TRBV11-1 to TRBJ2-7; 8 positions agree with TRBD1. Losses at the gene ends were 4 bases for V and 5 bases for J; bases not matched to a gene: 16. This CDR3 comprises 17 residues. Germline-derived CDR1 and CDR2 are SGHAT and FQDESV (reference sequence). CDR3 region: CASSSPIPTGDLNEQYF. The CDR3 DNA reads TGTGCCAGCAGCTCCCCGATTCCGACAGGGGATCTCAACGAGCAGTACTTC.

V gene TRBV15 combines with J gene TRBJ1-5; D possibly corresponds to TRBD1 (6 bases). From germline, CDR1 is LNHNV and CDR2 YYDKDF (reference sequence). The CDR3 loop spans 16 amino acids. Trimming took off 5 bases at V and 6 bases at J, with 20 bases between the two ends. This CDR3 is CATSPSLDRPGQPQHF. The DNA for the CDR3 is TGTGCCACCAGCCCTTCCCTTGACAGGCCAGGTCAGCCCCAGCATTTT.

The chain carries TRBV6-4 and TRBJ2-2; D is uncertain. The CDR3 sequence is 14 residues long. CDR1 is MRHNA and CDR2 is SNTAGT in the germline V gene. Trimming left V 6 bases short and J 1 base short, with 9 bases between. CDR3 sequence (DNA): TGTGCCAGCAGCTCGGACGGGAACACCGGGGAGCTGTTTTTT. Translating gives CASSSDGNTGELFF.